These 20 T cell receptor beta chains were all obtained from the same sample, sequenced in a study of T-cell reconstitution after alpha-beta-depleted transplantation in children. Preparation of the TCRbeta library used unique molecular identifiers. MiXCR, applied by TCRdb to the PCR reads, yields one record per CDR3 protein. Of roughly 500,000 distinct CDR3 sequences detected, under 12% appear once; the ten largest clones hold 2% to 2.5%. Sequencing was performed on PBMCs, taken before TCRalphabeta/CD19-depleted stem cell transplant. These receptor sequences come from a child aged 2-9 years with inherited bone marrow failure, due to receive a stem cell transplant.

This clonotype was recorded at least ten times. The chain joins TRBV20-1 to TRBJ1-2; 8 nucleotides match TRBD1. Germline V gives CDR1 DFQATT, CDR2 SNEGSKA (reference sequence). This CDR3 spans 13 amino acids. V dropped 6 bases and J dropped 4; count of bases not matched to a gene: 7. The CDR3 DNA follows: TGCAGTGCCAGGGGACAGGCCGGCTATGGCTACACCTTC. It translates to CSARGQAGYGYTF.

This clonotype has at least ten counts. The CDR3 region is CSVQQGTTNEKLFF. CDR3 DNA: TGCAGCGTTCAACAGGGTACAACTAATGAAAAACTGTTTTTT. This chain uses TRBV29-1 with TRBJ1-4; possible D gene TRBD1, 6 bases. The CDR3 runs to 14 residues. Germline CDR1 reads SQVTM; CDR2 reads ANQGSEA. V shed 5 bases and J shed 0 bases, with 10 bases lying between them. Looking up the rest from reference TRBV29-1 and TRBJ1-4 gives the full variable domain: SAVISQKPSRDICQRGTSLTIQCQVDSQVTMMFWYRQQPGQSLTLIATANQGSEATYESGFVIDKFPISRPNLTFSTLTVSNMSPEDSSIYLCSVQQGTTNEKLFFGSGTQLSVL.

This clonotype came up many times. The chain has TRBV5-1 and TRBJ2-2; 7 bases are a match to TRBD1. Germline loops: CDR1 SGHRS, CDR2 YFSETQ. This CDR3 has 14 residues. V gave up 0 bases and J gave up 8 bases; unmatched junction bases: 4. The CDR3 loop reads CASSLGQGKGELFF. The CDR3 coding sequence is TGCGCCAGCAGCTTGGGACAGGGTAAAGGGGAGCTGTTTTTT.

This clonotype has a count of ten or more. This rearrangement joins TRBV6-1 to TRBJ2-1; 9 bases align to TRBD2. The ends lost 4 bases at V and 5 bases at J; junction bases unmatched: 3. The germline V gene encodes CDR1 MNHNS and CDR2 SASEGT. The length of the CDR3 is 14 residues. CDR3 in DNA: TGTGCCAGCAGTGTCCTAGCGGGACACAATGAGCAGTTCTTC. This sequence encodes CASSVLAGHNEQFF.

This clonotype has a count of ten or more. This sequence joins TRBV28 and TRBJ2-7; D remains unclear. The V end lost 2 bases, the J end lost 7 bases, and 3 bases lay between the germline ends. The V gene's germline CDR1 is MDHEN and CDR2 SYDVKM. The CDR3 totals 10 residues. CDR3 sequence reads: CASSLREQYF. In nucleotides, the CDR3 is TGTGCCAGCAGTTTAAGGGAGCAGTACTTC.

This clonotype appeared many times. The chain employs TRBV12-3 or TRBV12-4 and TRBJ2-1; D is perhaps TRBD2 (5 bases). V was clipped by 0 bases and J by 5 bases, with 11 bases between them. The CDR3 totals 15 residues. The CDR3 loop is CASSLARTLHNEQFF. CDR3 DNA: TGTGCCAGCAGTTTAGCGAGGACTCTTCACAATGAGCAGTTCTTC.

This clonotype was recorded many times. This sequence joins TRBV6-2 or TRBV6-3 and TRBJ1-5; D gene unclear. The CDR3 extends over 15 amino acids. Per the germline V gene, CDR1 is MNHEY and CDR2 is SVGEGT. Trimming stripped 2 bases from V and 2 bases from J, with 10 bases between. CDR3 protein: CASSYTEIGNQPQHF. The DNA for the CDR3 is TGTGCCAGCAGTTACACGGAGATTGGCAATCAGCCCCAGCATTTT.

Ten or more counts support this clonotype. The chain carries TRBV7-2 and TRBJ2-3; D is unclear. Between the trimmed V and J ends, which lost 6 bases and 4 bases, there was a span of 11 bases. The CDR3 has 13 residues. Germline CDR1 and CDR2: SGHTA and FQGNSA. In DNA, the CDR3 is TGTGCCAGCAGACTTCCGGGTGCAGATACGCAGTATTTT. Encoded protein: CASRLPGADTQYF.

V and J are TRBV6-2 or TRBV6-3 and TRBJ1-5, with 7 nucleotides matching TRBD1. This CDR3 is 16 amino acids long. Unmatched junction bases numbered 5, after V lost 0 bases and J lost 3 bases. The germline V gene has CDR1 MNHEY and CDR2 SVGEGT. This CDR3 is CASSYSRRGDNQPQHF. The CDR3 DNA is TGTGCCAGCAGTTACTCGCGCAGGGGGGACAATCAGCCCCAGCATTTT.

V gene TRBV10-3 combines with J gene TRBJ2-7; no clear D. Trimming left V 6 bases short and J 3 bases short, with 15 bases between. CDR1 and CDR2 from the germline V gene are ENHRY and SYGVKD. CDR3 length: 14 amino acids. The CDR3 sequence: CAISSPLQVYEQYF. In DNA, the CDR3 is TGTGCCATCAGCAGCCCCTTACAAGTCTACGAGCAGTACTTC.

This rearrangement joins TRBV12-3 or TRBV12-4 to TRBJ2-1; D uncertain. The CDR3 sequence is 16 residues long. Trimming pared 7 bases from V and 0 bases from J, leaving 16 bases between. This chain's CDR3 is CASTSSTRPSYNEQFF. CDR3 nucleotides: TGTGCCAGCACCTCCTCGACCAGACCCTCCTACAATGAGCAGTTCTTC.

This clonotype was observed many times. This chain links TRBV28 with TRBJ2-7; 7 bases fit TRBD1. The CDR3 runs to 17 residues. The J segment lost 4 bases and the V segment lost 6 bases, leaving 18 bases of the junction unmatched. Germline values: CDR1 MDHEN, CDR2 SYDVKM. The CDR3 is CASSTFRQGAARYEQYF. The CDR3 region has the DNA TGTGCCAGCAGCACTTTTAGACAGGGAGCTGCAAGATACGAGCAGTACTTC.

This clonotype occurred many times. CDR3 sequence: CASRPLGRGNTQYF. As DNA, the CDR3 is TGTGCCAGCAGACCCCTGGGGAGGGGGAATACGCAGTATTTT. V usage is TRBV28 and J usage is TRBJ2-3; D may be TRBD2 (7 bases). Deletions cut 6 bases from V and 7 bases from J, with 17 bases between. Germline loops: CDR1 MDHEN, CDR2 SYDVKM. The CDR3 extends over 14 amino acids.

This clonotype was counted at least ten times. This chain joins TRBV20-1 and TRBJ2-3; TRBD2 is a possible D gene (5 bases). Germline loops: CDR1 DFQATT, CDR2 SNEGSKA (reference sequence). There are 15 residues in the CDR3. V was clipped by 0 bases and J by 1 base, with 11 bases between them. Here the CDR3 reads CSARDPSGRTDTQYF. CDR3 coding DNA: TGCAGTGCTAGAGATCCCAGCGGACGCACAGATACGCAGTATTTT.

This clonotype was found a few times. V is TRBV20-1 and J is TRBJ2-7; D is unresolved. V lost 1 base to trimming and J lost 3 bases, with 7 bases between them. This CDR3 comprises 12 residues. Germline V gene data show CDR1 as DFQATT and CDR2 as SNEGSKA (reference sequence). This CDR3 reads CSARAYHYEQYF. The CDR3 nucleotides are TGCAGTGCTAGAGCTTACCACTACGAGCAGTACTTC.

The chain has TRBV20-1 and TRBJ2-7, with D perhaps matching TRBD1 (6 bases). The CDR3 runs 15 residues. The V and J ends lost 6 bases and 1 base respectively, with 19 bases between them. Germline CDR1 DFQATT, CDR2 SNEGSKA (reference sequence). CDR3 bases: TGCAGTGCAGGGGACACCCGGGACACTTCCTACGAGCAGTACTTC. This codes for CSAGDTRDTSYEQYF.

This clonotype was seen repeatedly, ten times or more. This chain links TRBV20-1 with TRBJ2-7, with 9 bases identical to TRBD2. Germline V lookup: CDR1 DFQATT, CDR2 SNEGSKA (reference sequence). The CDR3 sequence is 14 residues long. V was clipped by 2 bases and J by 4 bases; unmatched bases: 6. The CDR3 DNA reads TGCAGTGCTAGACGGGGGACTAGCAGATACGAGCAGTACTTC. Amino acid sequence: CSARRGTSRYEQYF.

In this sample, this clonotype turned up many times. The J gene is TRBJ2-7, the V gene TRBV4-3; perhaps TRBD2 as D (5 bases). Between the trimmed V and J ends, which lost 1 base and 3 bases, there was a span of 10 bases. CDR1 LGHNA and CDR2 YSLEER come from the germline V gene. The CDR3 is 14 amino acids. This CDR3 is CASSQVARGYEQYF. DNA of the CDR3: TGCGCCAGCAGCCAAGTGGCCCGGGGCTACGAGCAGTACTTC.

This clonotype was observed at least ten times. The V and J genes are TRBV6-1 and TRBJ2-3; D is possibly TRBD2 (6 bases). This CDR3 has 15 residues. Germline CDR1 reads MNHNS; CDR2 reads SASEGT. The germline V and J ends were trimmed by 6 bases and 1 base, with 14 bases remaining between them. CDR3 DNA sequence: TGTGCCAGCAGCCCGGCGGGATGGGGCACAGATACGCAGTATTTT. Its protein is CASSPAGWGTDTQYF.

This clonotype was observed a few times. The chain uses TRBV6-1 and TRBJ2-1; 11 bases fit TRBD2. Germline CDR1 is MNHNS and CDR2 is SASEGT. V was pared by 6 bases and J by 4 bases, with 11 bases of the junction left unmatched. The CDR3 consists of 17 residues. The CDR3 DNA reads TGTGCCAGCAGCATACGAATACTAGCGGGAGTTTACAATGAGCAGTTCTTC. Translating gives CASSIRILAGVYNEQFF.